This T cell receptor beta chain was retrieved from a study of blood T cells in healthy people across ages. The CDR3 sequence is 14 residues long. Looked up from germline, CDR1 is LNHNV and CDR2 is YYDKDF (reference sequence). About this clonotype: The germline gene is not matched at one end of the junction; a read error may be the cause.

For the second PCR, which ran for about 6 to 12 cycles, a sample-barcoded 5' primer and a J-beta primer mix were used. Each CDR3 protein is one row after TCRdb ran MiXCR on the 5' RACE reads. The sample consists of around 670,000 distinct CDR3 sequences, 25% to 30% of them appearing once. Each of the donors had roughly 9.1 milliliters of peripheral blood drawn into EDTA-treated Vacutainer tubes. The chain links TRBV15 to TRBJ2-5; a weak D match, TRBD2 (6 bases). Input material: blood. The sequence was collected from a woman older than 75 in good health. The CDR3 DNA is TGTGTCACCAGCAGAGATCAAGGCAGGAGGGCCCAGTACTTC. Translation: CVTSRDQGRRAQYF.